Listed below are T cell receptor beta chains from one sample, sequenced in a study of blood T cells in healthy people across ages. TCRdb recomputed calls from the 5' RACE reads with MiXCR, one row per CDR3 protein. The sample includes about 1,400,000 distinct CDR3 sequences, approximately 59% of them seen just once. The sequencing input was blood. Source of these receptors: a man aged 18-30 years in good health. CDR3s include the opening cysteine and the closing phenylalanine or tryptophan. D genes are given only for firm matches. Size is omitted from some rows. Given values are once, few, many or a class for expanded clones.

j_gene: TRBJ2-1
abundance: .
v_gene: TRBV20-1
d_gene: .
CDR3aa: CSARGKVHHEQFF
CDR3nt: TGCAGTGCTAGAGGCAAGGTTCACCATGAGCAGTTCTTC

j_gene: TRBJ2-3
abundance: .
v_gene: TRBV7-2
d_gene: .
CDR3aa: CASRIDGGPISSEPTDTQYF
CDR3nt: TGTGCCAGCAGAATAGACGGGGGGCCAATATCTAGCGAACCCACAGATACGCAGTATTTT

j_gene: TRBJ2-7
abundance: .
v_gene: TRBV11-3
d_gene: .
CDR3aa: CASSRGQLPPYEQYF
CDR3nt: TGTGCCAGCAGCCGTGGACAGCTCCCTCCTTACGAGCAGTACTTC

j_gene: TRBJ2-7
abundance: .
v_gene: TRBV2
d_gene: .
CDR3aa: CAPKGAGNHEQYF
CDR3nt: TGTGCCCCAAAAGGCGCAGGGAACCACGAGCAGTACTTC

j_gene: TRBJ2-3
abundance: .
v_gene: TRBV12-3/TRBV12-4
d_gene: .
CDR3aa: CASSERFTDTQYF
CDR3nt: TGTGCCAGCAGTGAGCGGTTCACAGATACGCAGTATTTT

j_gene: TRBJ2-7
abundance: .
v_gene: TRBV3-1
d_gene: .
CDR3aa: CARSQRRGGEQYF
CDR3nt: TGTGCCCGCAGCCAGAGAAGGGGCGGCGAGCAGTACTTC

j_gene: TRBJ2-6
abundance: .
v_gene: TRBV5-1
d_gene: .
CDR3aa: CASSRHRAEGANVLTF
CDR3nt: TGCGCCAGCAGCAGGCACAGGGCCGAGGGGGCCAACGTCCTGACTTTC

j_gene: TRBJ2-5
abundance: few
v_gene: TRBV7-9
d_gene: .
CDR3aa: CASSLAQGHEKAQYF
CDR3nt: TGTGCCAGCAGCTTAGCGCAGGGCCACGAGAAGGCCCAGTACTTC

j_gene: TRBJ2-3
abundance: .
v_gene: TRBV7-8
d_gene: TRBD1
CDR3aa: CASMPYGTGGFGRLAGSTDTQYF
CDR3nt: TGTGCCAGCATGCCATACGGGACAGGGGGATTTGGACGTTTAGCGGGCAGCACAGATACGCAGTATTTT

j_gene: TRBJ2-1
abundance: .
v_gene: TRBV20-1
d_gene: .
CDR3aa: CSARGGDNNEQFF
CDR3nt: TGCAGTGCTCGAGGAGGGGATAACAATGAGCAGTTCTTC

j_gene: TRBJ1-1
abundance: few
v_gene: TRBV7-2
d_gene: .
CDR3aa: CASSLEMGGKAFF
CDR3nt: TGTGCCAGCAGCTTAGAGATGGGGGGAAAAGCTTTCTTT

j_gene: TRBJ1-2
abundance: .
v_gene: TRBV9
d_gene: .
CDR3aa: CASSVELGTSYGYTF
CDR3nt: TGTGCCAGCAGCGTTGAACTGGGCACTAGCTATGGCTACACCTTC

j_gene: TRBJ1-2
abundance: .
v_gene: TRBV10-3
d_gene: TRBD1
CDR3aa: CAISARDRGDYGYTF
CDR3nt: TGTGCCATCAGTGCACGGGACAGGGGGGACTATGGCTACACCTTC

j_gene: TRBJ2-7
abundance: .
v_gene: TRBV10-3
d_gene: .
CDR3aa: CAISKKSGSSYEQYF
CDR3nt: TGTGCCATCAGTAAAAAGAGCGGTAGCTCCTACGAGCAGTACTTC

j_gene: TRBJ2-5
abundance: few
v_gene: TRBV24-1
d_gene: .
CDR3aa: CATSDFNGETQYF
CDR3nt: TGTGCCACCAGTGATTTTAACGGAGAGACCCAGTACTTC

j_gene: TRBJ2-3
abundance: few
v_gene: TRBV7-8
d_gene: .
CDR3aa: CASSLEGGTADTQYF
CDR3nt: TGTGCTAGCAGCTTAGAGGGGGGTACGGCAGATACGCAGTATTTT

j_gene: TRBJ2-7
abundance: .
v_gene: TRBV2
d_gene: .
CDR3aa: CASSEGNRYYEQYF
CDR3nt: TGTGCCAGCAGTGAAGGGAATAGGTACTACGAGCAGTACTTC

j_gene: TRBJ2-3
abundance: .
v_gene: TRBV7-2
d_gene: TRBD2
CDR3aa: CASSSQSSGGSDTQYF
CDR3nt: TGTGCCAGCAGCTCCCAATCTAGCGGGGGATCAGATACGCAGTATTTT

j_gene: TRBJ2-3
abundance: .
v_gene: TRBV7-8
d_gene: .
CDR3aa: CASSFSRPTDTQYF
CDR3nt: TGTGCCAGCAGCTTCTCCCGACCCACAGATACGCAGTATTTT

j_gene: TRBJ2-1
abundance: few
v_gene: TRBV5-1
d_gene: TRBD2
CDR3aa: CASSQETYRLAGGPRGSYNEQFF
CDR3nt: TGCGCCAGCAGCCAGGAGACCTATCGACTAGCGGGGGGCCCTAGGGGCTCCTACAATGAGCAGTTCTTC

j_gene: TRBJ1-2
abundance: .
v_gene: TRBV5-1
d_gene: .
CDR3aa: CASSLVTGANYGYTF
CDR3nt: TGCGCCAGCAGCTTGGTCACAGGAGCTAACTATGGCTACACCTTC

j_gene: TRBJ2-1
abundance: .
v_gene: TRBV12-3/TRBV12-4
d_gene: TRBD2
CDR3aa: CASRGLAGDRSEQFF
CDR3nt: TGTGCCAGCCGGGGACTAGCGGGAGATAGAAGTGAGCAGTTCTTC

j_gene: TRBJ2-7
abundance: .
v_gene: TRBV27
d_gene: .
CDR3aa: CASSLSWGTYEQYF
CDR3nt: TGTGCCAGCAGTTTATCATGGGGTACCTACGAGCAGTACTTC

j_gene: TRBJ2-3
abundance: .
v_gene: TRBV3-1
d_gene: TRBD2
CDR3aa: CASSQLAGAASTDTQYF
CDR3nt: TGTGCCAGCAGCCAATTAGCGGGGGCTGCTAGCACAGATACGCAGTATTTT

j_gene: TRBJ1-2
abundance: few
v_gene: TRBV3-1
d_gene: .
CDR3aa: CASSQEKTWGANYGYTF
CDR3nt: TGTGCCAGCAGCCAGGAAAAGACATGGGGAGCAAACTATGGCTACACCTTC

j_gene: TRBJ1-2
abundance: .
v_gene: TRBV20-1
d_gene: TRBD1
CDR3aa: CSARVRDRVRDGYTF
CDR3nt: TGCAGTGCTAGGGTCCGGGACAGGGTGCGAGATGGCTACACCTTC